These 28 T cell receptor beta chains came from one sample sequenced in a study of T cells after somatic rescue of genetic block. Data came from immunoSEQ multiplex PCR; TCRdb stores just in-frame clones and leaves some out. The table has roughly 65,000 clones, just under 95% seen once. Sequencing used peripheral blood mononuclear cells (PBMCs). The receptor set was obtained from a man in his forties.

This clone came up once. V is TRBV6-1 and J is TRBJ2-7, with D possibly being TRBD2 (6 bases). Per the germline V gene, CDR1 is MNHNS and CDR2 is SASEGT. This CDR3 spans 11 amino acids. CDR3 DNA: TGTGCGACGCAGCGGGTGTACGAGCAGTACTTC. Its translation: CATQRVYEQYF.

This sequence joins TRBV5-1 and TRBJ1-6, with D perhaps TRBD1 (5 bases). Looked up from germline, CDR1 is SGHRS and CDR2 is YFSETQ. The CDR3 covers 15 residues. Between the trimmed V and J ends, which lost 4 bases and 5 bases, there was a span of 13 bases. For the CDR3, the DNA is TGCGCCAGCAGCCCAAGAGGGGAGAATAATTCACCCCTCCACTTT. Amino acid sequence: CASSPRGENNSPLHF. The full variable domain, rest sourced from reference TRBV5-1 and TRBJ1-6, is KAGVTQTPRYLIKTRGQQVTLSCSPISGHRSVSWYQQTPGQGLQFLFEYFSETQRNKGNFPGRFSGRQFSNSRSEMNVSTLELGDSALYLCASSPRGENNSPLHFGNGTRLTVT.

V usage is TRBV5-1 and J usage is TRBJ1-6; no reliable D call. V was trimmed by 0 bases and J by 10 bases, leaving 17 bases between them. This CDR3 is 16 amino acids long. The germline CDR1 and CDR2 sequences are SGHRS and YFSETQ. The CDR3: CASSLAMAAMGSPLHF. The CDR3 DNA follows: TGCGCCAGCAGCTTGGCCATGGCGGCCATGGGATCACCCCTCCACTTT.

J is TRBJ2-3 and V is TRBV14; 8 bases align to TRBD2. The V segment lost 1 base and the J segment 8 bases; nucleotides outside the gene matches: 5. The CDR3 loop spans 14 amino acids. The germline gives CDR1 SGHDN, CDR2 FVKESK. The CDR3 here is CASSQVRAGGTQYF. The CDR3 bases are TGTGCCAGCAGCCAAGTTCGGGCGGGGGGTACGCAGTATTTT.

This clone was seen only a few times. Distinct nucleotide sequences in the sample also encode this CDR3. The rearrangement links TRBV11-2 to TRBJ2-7; 9 positions match TRBD2. The V gene end was trimmed by 6 bases and the J gene end by 4 bases; junction bases not matched to a gene: 1. The CDR3 is made up of 12 amino acids. Germline CDR1 and CDR2: SGHAT and FQNNGV. The CDR3 nucleotides read TGTGCCAGCAGTCTAGCGGGGTACGAGCAGTACTTC. Translation gives CASSLAGYEQYF.

The V call is TRBV5-4, the J call TRBJ1-2; no definite D call. Germline V gene lookup returns CDR1 SGHNT and CDR2 YYREEE (reference sequence). The V end was cut by 4 bases, the J end by 4 bases, with 8 bases between. The CDR3 extends over 12 amino acids. The CDR3 is CASSPESYGYTF. Written as DNA, the CDR3 is TGTGCCAGCAGCCCCGAATCCTATGGCTACACCTTC.

This chain joins TRBV7-2 and TRBJ1-1; D is ambiguous. V was pared by 1 base and J by 0 bases, with 15 bases between. CDR1 and CDR2 from the germline V gene are SGHTA and FQGNSA. This CDR3 comprises 17 residues. The CDR3 spells CASSLEGTARVNTEAFF. The DNA of the CDR3 is TGTGCCAGCAGCTTAGAAGGCACAGCCCGGGTGAACACTGAAGCTTTCTTT.

The rearrangement links TRBV11-2 to TRBJ2-1; 9 bases line up with TRBD1. This CDR3 region has 15 residues. Trimming removed 6 bases from V and 6 bases from J; junction bases left unmatched: 9. Per germline, CDR1 SGHAT and CDR2 FQNNGV. CDR3 sequence reads: CASRDGQGILNEQFF. CDR3 nucleotide sequence: TGTGCCAGCAGAGACGGACAGGGGATCCTCAATGAGCAGTTCTTC.

This clone is a singleton in its sample. The chain joins TRBV6-6 to TRBJ1-4, with D possibly matching TRBD1 (5 bases). CDR3 length equals 12 residues. Germline V lookup: CDR1 MNHNY, CDR2 SVGAGI (reference sequence). V was shortened by 6 bases and J by 8 bases, with 10 bases between the two germline ends. CDR3: CASRREGEKLFF. Here the CDR3 DNA reads TGTGCCAGCAGGAGAGAGGGGGAAAAACTGTTTTTT.

This sequence joins TRBV7-9 and TRBJ2-7, with 12 bases lining up with TRBD2. Losses at the gene ends were 1 base for V and 4 bases for J; bases not matched to a gene: 5. The length of the CDR3 is 16 residues. Germline V lookup: CDR1 SEHNR, CDR2 FQNEAQ (reference sequence). The CDR3 nucleotides read TGTGCCAGCAGCTTAGTTCTAGCGGGAGGGCCGTACGAGCAGTACTTC. The encoded protein is CASSLVLAGGPYEQYF.

This chain uses TRBV14 with TRBJ2-7, with D uncertain. This CDR3 has 12 amino acids. From germline, CDR1 is SGHDN and CDR2 FVKESK. The germline V and J ends were trimmed by 4 bases and 6 bases, with 10 bases remaining between them. The DNA for the CDR3 is TGTGCCAGCAGCCCCGGAACCTCCGAGCAGTACTTC. Amino acid sequence: CASSPGTSEQYF.

This rearrangement joins TRBV7-9 to TRBJ2-1; possibly TRBD1 or TRBD2 for D (5 bases each). Trimming cost V 3 bases and J 4 bases, with 10 bases left between them. Germline lookup yields CDR1 SEHNR and CDR2 FQNEAQ (reference sequence). This CDR3 has 14 residues. CDR3 nucleotides: TGTGCCAGCAGCTTCGGGACGAGATACAATGAGCAGTTCTTC. It translates to CASSFGTRYNEQFF.

The rearrangement links TRBV6-1 to TRBJ1-1; TRBD1 matches 7 bases. The CDR3 is 15 amino acids. After removal of 4 bases from V and 6 bases from J, the junction contained 11 bases not matched to a gene. The germline V gene encodes CDR1 MNHNS and CDR2 SASEGT. The CDR3 DNA is TGTGCCAGCAGTGGCATAGGACAGGCCAAGCCTGAAGCTTTCTTT. The encoded protein is CASSGIGQAKPEAFF.

The chain is built from TRBV30 and TRBJ2-1; 8 nucleotides match TRBD1. This CDR3 has 19 amino acids. Germline V gene lookup returns CDR1 GTSNPN and CDR2 SVGIG (reference sequence). Unmatched junction bases numbered 19, after V lost 0 bases and J lost 6 bases. In nucleotides, the CDR3 is TGTGCCTGGAGTGTAATGTCGATTTTTTCGGGACAGGCCGGCAATGAGCAGTTCTTC. It encodes CAWSVMSIFSGQAGNEQFF.

This chain uses TRBV19 with TRBJ1-2; weak D call: TRBD1 (5 bases). V was clipped by 2 bases and J by 4 bases, with 17 bases between them. The CDR3 consists of 16 residues. CDR1 is LNHDA and CDR2 is SQIVND in the germline V gene (reference sequence). The CDR3: CASSISGGGQIYGYTF. CDR3 nucleotides: TGTGCCAGTAGTATAAGCGGGGGTGGGCAGATCTATGGCTACACCTTC.

V and J are TRBV18 and TRBJ2-7; 8 nucleotides match TRBD1. The length of the CDR3 is 14 residues. Germline CDR1 reads KGHSH; CDR2 reads LQKENI. With 3 bases clipped from V and 2 bases from J, the junction kept 3 bases outside the gene matches. The CDR3 coding sequence is TGTGCCAGCTCACCGGACAGGGTGACCTACGAGCAGTACTTC. Translated, it gives CASSPDRVTYEQYF.

This chain joins TRBV5-6 and TRBJ2-3; D gene ambiguous. Germline CDR1 and CDR2: SGHDT and YYEEEE. The CDR3 length is 11 residues. Between the trimmed V and J ends, which lost 2 bases and 2 bases, there was a span of 0 bases. CDR3 in DNA: TGTGCCAGCAGCTTCACAGATACGCAGTATTTT. Translated: CASSFTDTQYF.

The chain combines TRBV4-1 with TRBJ2-3, with D possibly called TRBD1 or TRBD2 (5 bases each). V dropped 1 base and J dropped 6 bases, with 8 bases sitting between them. The V gene's germline CDR1 is MGHRA and CDR2 YSYEKL. CDR3 length: 13 residues. DNA for the CDR3: TGCGCCAGCAGCCAAGGGGGGTGGGATACGCAGTATTTT. Encoded protein: CASSQGGWDTQYF.

The V and J genes are TRBV19 and TRBJ2-4; D remains unclear. Germline V gene sequence: CDR1 LNHDA, CDR2 SQIVND (reference sequence). V was cut by 3 bases and J by 1 base, with 1 base left in between. CDR3 length equals 12 residues. The CDR3, as DNA: TGTGCCAGTAGTATTGCCAAAAACATTCAGTACTTC. It encodes CASSIAKNIQYF. The entire variable domain, with the rest obtained from reference TRBV19 and TRBJ2-4, is as follows: DGGITQSPKYLFRKEGQNVTLSCEQNLNHDAMYWYRQDPGQGLRLIYYSQIVNDFQKGDIAEGYSVSREKKESFPLTVTSAQKNPTAFYLCASSIAKNIQYFGAGTRLSVL.

This rearrangement joins TRBV7-9 to TRBJ2-7, with D uncertain. In germline, CDR1 is SEHNR, CDR2 FQNEAQ (reference sequence). The V and J ends lost 0 bases and 2 bases respectively, with 5 bases between them. The CDR3 has 13 residues. CDR3 nucleotide sequence: TGTGCCAGCAGCTTAGCCGGCACCTACGAGCAGTACTTC. Translated: CASSLAGTYEQYF.

The J gene is TRBJ1-1, the V gene TRBV30; TRBD1 is a possible D gene (5 bases). The CDR3 runs 14 residues. Trimming shortened V by 0 bases and J by 6 bases, and 14 bases separated the two germline ends. The V gene's germline CDR1 is GTSNPN and CDR2 SVGIG (reference sequence). The CDR3 nucleotides are TGTGCCTGGAGTGTAGGCAGGGAGGTCGCTGAAGCTTTCTTT. Translating gives CAWSVGREVAEAFF.

The chain is built from TRBV4-2 and TRBJ2-7; TRBD2 matches at 8 bases. Germline CDR1 reads LGHNA; CDR2 reads YNFKEQ. Germline trimming cut 3 bases from V and 2 bases from J; bases unmatched to any gene: 9. This CDR3 comprises 16 residues. Written as DNA, the CDR3 is TGTGCCAGCAGCCATACTAGGCGGGGGGCCGCCTACGAGCAGTACTTC. It yields the protein CASSHTRRGAAYEQYF.

The V and J genes are TRBV5-4 and TRBJ1-6; maybe TRBD1 (5 bases). The CDR3 is 15 amino acids. CDR1 and CDR2 from the germline V gene are SGHNT and YYREEE (reference sequence). Trimming took 4 bases from V and 7 from J, leaving 15 bases between them. This CDR3 reads CASSPAGGLNSPLHF. The CDR3 bases are TGTGCCAGCAGCCCCGCGGGGGGACTCAATTCACCCCTCCACTTT.

This clone is medium-sized by share. The rearrangement joins TRBV19 to TRBJ1-3, with TRBD1 matching over 7 bases. The CDR3 length is 12 residues. Germline trimming cut 10 bases from V and 7 bases from J; bases unmatched to any gene: 7. Germline CDR1 LNHDA, CDR2 SQIVND (reference sequence). The CDR3 region has the DNA TGTGCCATTATGACAGGGAGGAACACCATATATTTT. Protein product: CAIMTGRNTIYF.

The genes are TRBV6-5 and TRBJ1-5; a weak D match, TRBD1 (5 bases). V was clipped by 7 bases and J by 6 bases, with 13 bases between them. The CDR3 runs 13 residues. Germline-derived CDR1 and CDR2 are MNHEY and SVGAGI. The CDR3 here is CASIGDGGQPQHF. The CDR3 coding sequence is TGTGCCAGCATAGGGGACGGTGGTCAGCCCCAGCATTTT.

This chain joins TRBV18 and TRBJ1-6; 9 bases line up with TRBD1. The junction had 3 bases not matched to a gene; V was cut back by 5 bases and J by 7 bases. The CDR3 is made up of 14 amino acids. Looked up from germline, CDR1 is KGHSH and CDR2 is LQKENI. The CDR3 sequence: CASSTGTGNSPLHF. CDR3 coding DNA: TGTGCCAGCTCAACCGGGACAGGGAATTCACCCCTCCACTTT.

The count of this clone is one. This chain connects TRBV5-1 to TRBJ1-2; D not resolved. This CDR3 is built from 14 residues. From germline, CDR1 is SGHRS and CDR2 YFSETQ. Trimming took off 2 bases at V and 0 bases at J, with 8 bases between the two ends. The CDR3 here is CASSFSTTNYGYTF. The DNA of the CDR3 is TGCGCCAGCAGCTTCTCTACTACTAACTATGGCTACACCTTC. Drawing the rest from reference TRBV5-1 and TRBJ1-2, the complete variable domain is KAGVTQTPRYLIKTRGQQVTLSCSPISGHRSVSWYQQTPGQGLQFLFEYFSETQRNKGNFPGRFSGRQFSNSRSEMNVSTLELGDSALYLCASSFSTTNYGYTFGSGTRLTVV.

This chain's CDR3 is CASRSGQGFNTGELFF. The DNA of the CDR3 is TGTGCCAGTAGGTCGGGACAGGGATTTAACACCGGGGAGCTGTTTTTT. This chain joins TRBV19 and TRBJ2-2; 9 bases fit TRBD1. This CDR3 has 16 residues. The germline gives CDR1 LNHDA, CDR2 SQIVND (reference sequence). V was pared by 6 bases and J by 2 bases, with 7 bases of the junction left unmatched.